One sample yielded the 10 T cell receptor beta chains listed below, sequenced in a study of blood T cells in healthy people across ages. Sample-barcoded 5' priming and a J-beta primer mix drove a second PCR of about 7 to 11 cycles. TCRdb reanalysed the 5' RACE reads using MiXCR and keeps one entry per CDR3 protein. The profile shows 1.5 million to 2 million distinct CDR3 sequences, approximately 50% of them singletons. The sequenced sample was blood. All receptors come from a woman between 35 and 50 years old in good health.

This clonotype was observed at least ten times. CDR3 bases: TGTGCCAGTAGGACAGACTACTCCTACAATGAGCAGTTCTTC. Protein sequence: CASRTDYSYNEQFF. This sequence joins TRBV6-2 or TRBV6-3 and TRBJ2-1; possible D gene TRBD1, 6 bases. The CDR3 loop spans 14 amino acids. Germline values: CDR1 MNHEY, CDR2 SVGEGT. Trimming took off 9 bases at V and 0 bases at J, with 12 bases between the two ends.

The rearrangement uses TRBV27 and TRBJ1-2; possibly TRBD1 for D (6 bases). Trimming stripped 5 bases from V and 4 bases from J, with 17 bases between. CDR1 is MNHEY, CDR2 SMNVEV, per germline (reference sequence). The CDR3 totals 15 residues. For the CDR3, the DNA is TGTGCCAGCAGTCCTACAGGGTCCTTCGGCTATGGCTACACCTTC. The encoded protein is CASSPTGSFGYGYTF.

This clonotype has just a few counts. The V call is TRBV25-1, the J call TRBJ2-5, with a possible D match to TRBD1 (6 bases). Germline V gives CDR1 MGHDK, CDR2 SYGVNS. V dropped 4 bases and J dropped 6 bases, with 12 bases sitting between them. This CDR3 has 13 amino acids. The CDR3 here is CASSVGQFKTQYF. The CDR3 coding sequence is TGTGCCAGCAGTGTAGGACAGTTCAAGACCCAGTACTTC.

V is TRBV5-5 and J is TRBJ2-7, with 14 bases fitting TRBD2. Germline values: CDR1 SGHKS, CDR2 YYEKEE (reference sequence). Losses at the gene ends were 3 bases for V and 5 bases for J; bases not matched to a gene: 4. The CDR3 consists of 15 residues. The CDR3 region is CASSSGTSGSHEQYF. CDR3 DNA sequence: TGTGCCAGCAGCTCGGGGACTAGCGGGAGCCACGAGCAGTACTTC.

V and J are TRBV7-9 and TRBJ2-7; 9 nucleotides match TRBD1. Germline V gene lookup returns CDR1 SEHNR and CDR2 FQNEAQ (reference sequence). This CDR3 comprises 14 residues. V trimming: 6 bases; J trimming: 7 bases; junction bases outside the gene matches: 10. CDR3 sequence reads: CASRVPGQGEEQYF. DNA for the CDR3: TGTGCCAGCAGGGTACCGGGACAGGGTGAGGAGCAGTACTTC.

This chain links TRBV6-2 or TRBV6-3 with TRBJ2-1, with a weak D call TRBD1 (5 bases). The length of the CDR3 is 12 residues. The germline V gene has CDR1 MNHEY and CDR2 SVGEGT. Trimming removed 6 bases from V and 6 bases from J, with 9 bases in between. The CDR3 sequence is CASRQQVNEQFF. The CDR3 nucleotides are TGTGCCAGCAGACAACAGGTCAATGAGCAGTTCTTC.

The J gene is TRBJ1-2, the V gene TRBV9; D perhaps matches TRBD1 (5 bases). CDR3 length: 15 residues. Between the trimmed V and J ends, which lost 4 bases and 7 bases, there was a span of 20 bases. CDR1 and CDR2 (germline): SGDLS, YYNGEE. CDR3 sequence reads: CASSRPLGDIVGYTF. For the CDR3, the DNA is TGTGCCAGCAGCAGACCGTTGGGGGATATCGTTGGCTACACCTTC.

As for this clonotype: Being one base from a much bigger clone, this may be a read error. The chain combines TRBV20-1 with TRBJ2-5; D not resolved. With 6 bases removed from V and 0 bases from J, the gap between germline ends came to 17 bases. This CDR3 has 15 residues. Germline lookup yields CDR1 DFQATT and CDR2 SNEGSKA (reference sequence). In nucleotides, the CDR3 is TGCAGTGCCCTCAGCCCCGTGGGCGACCAAGAGACCCAGTACTTC. Amino acids: CSALSPVGDQETQYF.

V is TRBV20-1 and J is TRBJ1-1, with no clear D. V was cut by 2 bases and J by 0 bases, with 16 bases left in between. Germline assignment: CDR1 DFQATT and CDR2 SNEGSKA (reference sequence). This CDR3 region has 16 residues. Here the CDR3 reads CSARKLMDSVNTEAFF. The CDR3 DNA is TGCAGTGCTAGAAAACTTATGGACTCCGTGAACACTGAAGCTTTCTTT.

This clonotype came up a few times. This chain uses TRBV10-3 with TRBJ2-5; TRBD2 agrees at 10 bases. V gave up 10 bases and J gave up 3 bases; unmatched junction bases: 2. CDR3 length equals 12 residues. Germline V lookup: CDR1 ENHRY, CDR2 SYGVKD. In DNA, the CDR3 is TGTGCCACCGGACTAGCGGAAGAGACCCAGTACTTC. The encoded protein is CATGLAEETQYF.